These 31 T cell receptor beta chains share one sample of origin, sequenced in a study of CD8 T cells in Susac syndrome. Reverse transcription of roughly 0.45 to 1 ug RNA used random hexamers. A single record per CDR3 protein comes from TCRdb applying MiXCR to the immunoSEQ multiplex PCR reads. The table shows roughly 130,000 distinct CDR3 sequences, with around 94% occurring only once. Material: CD4+ T cells from PBMCs. The receptor source for this set is a human donor with multiple sclerosis.

The chain links TRBV19 to TRBJ2-1; possibly TRBD1 or TRBD2 for D (5 bases each). In germline, CDR1 is LNHDA, CDR2 SQIVND (reference sequence). The V end was cut by 7 bases, the J end by 4 bases, with 17 bases between. This CDR3 is 15 amino acids long. In DNA form, the CDR3 reads TGTGCCAGTAATGACCCGGGACGGCTATACAATGAGCAGTTCTTC. This codes for CASNDPGRLYNEQFF.

The chain employs TRBV19 and TRBJ1-6; D uncertain. V gave up 4 bases and J gave up 6 bases, with 10 bases separating them. The CDR3 is made up of 14 amino acids. CDR1 and CDR2 (germline): LNHDA, SQIVND (reference sequence). CDR3 in DNA: TGTGCCAGTAGTACCGCCTCGGGTAATTCACCCCTCCACTTT. The encoded protein is CASSTASGNSPLHF. The full variable domain, with the rest looked up from reference TRBV19 and TRBJ1-6, is DGGITQSPKYLFRKEGQNVTLSCEQNLNHDAMYWYRQDPGQGLRLIYYSQIVNDFQKGDIAEGYSVSREKKESFPLTVTSAQKNPTAFYLCASSTASGNSPLHFGNGTRLTVT.

With respect to this clonotype: At one of its ends the junction is not consistent with the germline gene, which may arise from a read error. The rearrangement joins TRBV4-1 to TRBJ1-2; D possibly corresponds to TRBD1 (5 bases). Germline CDR1 reads MGHRA; CDR2 reads YSYEKL. This CDR3 has 11 amino acids. DNA of the CDR3: TGCGCCAGCAGCCAAAGACAGATTTACTATTTC. Amino acids: CASSQRQIYYF.

The chain links TRBV18 to TRBJ2-7; D is possibly TRBD1 or TRBD2 (5 bases each). The CDR3 consists of 14 residues. Germline CDR1 is KGHSH and CDR2 is LQKENI. The V and J ends lost 4 bases and 0 bases respectively, with 10 bases between them. CDR3 sequence (DNA): TGTGCCAGCTCACTCGGGGCCCCCTCCTACGAGCAGTACTTC. It is translated as CASSLGAPSYEQYF.

Here the CDR3 DNA reads TGCAGCGTTGAAGTCGGGGGAGGACAACTACCACTTGGTGGTGGCTACACCTTC. This translates into CSVEVGGGQLPLGGGYTF. The chain is built from TRBV29-1 and TRBJ1-2; TRBD1 might be the D (5 bases). Germline loops: CDR1 SQVTM, CDR2 ANQGSEA. The V end lost 1 base, the J end lost 7 bases, and 28 bases lay between the germline ends. The CDR3 is 18 residues long.

V and J are TRBV4-2 and TRBJ2-5, with 14 bases identical to TRBD2. With 0 bases clipped from V and 4 bases from J, the junction kept 10 bases outside the gene matches. The CDR3 covers 19 residues. Germline loops: CDR1 LGHNA, CDR2 YNFKEQ. The CDR3 DNA follows: TGTGCCAGCAGCCAAGATCTAGGACTAGCGGGAGGAAGGGGAGAGACCCAGTACTTC. Residues: CASSQDLGLAGGRGETQYF.

V and J are TRBV18 and TRBJ2-3, with D possibly TRBD2 on 5 matching bases. CDR1 is KGHSH, CDR2 LQKENI, per germline. This CDR3 has 14 residues. The ends were cut back, 4 bases at V and 6 bases at J, with 14 bases in the middle. CDR3 in DNA: TGTGCCAGCTCACGAGAGGGTTTATGGGATACGCAGTATTTT. This sequence encodes CASSREGLWDTQYF.

The count of this clonotype is one. V and J are TRBV12-3 or TRBV12-4 and TRBJ1-2, with 10 nucleotides matching TRBD1. The CDR3 sequence is 14 residues long. J gave up 8 bases and V 5 bases, and 8 bases lay outside the gene matches. The CDR3 protein is CASSNRQGARGYTF. For the CDR3, the DNA is TGTGCCAGCAGTAACCGACAGGGGGCTAGAGGCTACACCTTC.

This clonotype was observed once. The rearrangement uses TRBV3-1 and TRBJ1-5; D gene ambiguous. This CDR3 contains 13 residues. Trimming pared 0 bases from V and 6 bases from J, leaving 6 bases between. Germline CDR1 and CDR2: LGHDT and YNNKEL (reference sequence). The CDR3 is CASSQDFGQPQHF. The CDR3 nucleotides are TGTGCCAGCAGCCAAGACTTTGGTCAGCCCCAGCATTTT.

The rearrangement links TRBV29-1 to TRBJ2-7, with D possibly being TRBD2 (5 bases). Trimming left V 1 base short and J 0 bases short, with 13 bases between. The germline V gene has CDR1 SQVTM and CDR2 ANQGSEA. The CDR3 covers 15 residues. In DNA, the CDR3 is TGCAGCGTTGAAGGCCCAGCGGAATACTCCTACGAGCAGTACTTC. It yields the protein CSVEGPAEYSYEQYF.

The chain links TRBV20-1 to TRBJ2-5, with D possibly TRBD2 on 5 matching bases. V shed 6 bases and J shed 6 bases, with 14 bases lying between them. Germline V gene lookup returns CDR1 DFQATT and CDR2 SNEGSKA (reference sequence). The CDR3 runs 12 residues. CDR3 sequence reads: CSARIIGKTQYF. Written as DNA, the CDR3 is TGCAGTGCAAGAATAATCGGGAAGACCCAGTACTTC.

The chain couples TRBV11-2 to TRBJ2-7; 7 nucleotides align to TRBD1. This CDR3 contains 15 residues. The germline V gene has CDR1 SGHAT and CDR2 FQNNGV. V shed 2 bases and J 3 bases; nucleotides not matched to a gene: 7. The CDR3 protein is CASSLNRDSSYEQYF. CDR3 sequence (DNA): TGTGCCAGCAGCTTAAATAGGGACAGTAGCTACGAGCAGTACTTC. Looking up the rest from reference TRBV11-2 and TRBJ2-7 gives the full variable domain: EAGVAQSPRYKIIEKRQSVAFWCNPISGHATLYWYQQILGQGPKLLIQFQNNGVVDDSQLPKDRFSAERLKGVDSTLKIQPAKLEDSAVYLCASSLNRDSSYEQYFGPGTRLTVT.

Only one count was recorded for this clonotype. The chain has TRBV20-1 and TRBJ1-1; 9 bases map to TRBD1. V was pared by 3 bases and J by 6 bases, with 5 bases of the junction left unmatched. Germline V lookup: CDR1 DFQATT, CDR2 SNEGSKA (reference sequence). There are 13 residues in the CDR3. The DNA for the CDR3 is TGCAGTGCTAGTGGGACAGGGCAATCTGAAGCTTTCTTT. Amino acid sequence: CSASGTGQSEAFF.

This chain links TRBV11-2 with TRBJ2-4, with D perhaps TRBD1 or TRBD2 (5 bases each). Germline V gives CDR1 SGHAT, CDR2 FQNNGV. V was cut by 4 bases and J by 7 bases, with 14 bases left in between. The CDR3 has 14 amino acids. As DNA, the CDR3 is TGTGCCAGCAGCTCGGGACGGCACCTGAACATTCAGTACTTC. This sequence encodes CASSSGRHLNIQYF.

This rearrangement joins TRBV5-4 to TRBJ1-2, with D uncertain. Germline assignment: CDR1 SGHNT and CDR2 YYREEE (reference sequence). The CDR3 is 13 amino acids. Trimming removed 4 bases from V and 6 bases from J, with 13 bases in between. This CDR3 is CASSHPAGNGYTF. DNA for the CDR3: TGTGCCAGCAGCCACCCGGCGGGCAATGGCTACACCTTC.

The chain joins TRBV5-1 to TRBJ2-5, with 14 bases lining up with TRBD2. CDR1 is SGHRS, CDR2 YFSETQ, per germline. Unmatched junction bases numbered 5, after V lost 2 bases and J lost 5 bases. CDR3 length equals 16 residues. The CDR3 nucleotides are TGCGCCAGCAGCTTCGGGACTAGCGGGAGTGGTGAGACCCAGTACTTC. It encodes CASSFGTSGSGETQYF.

The gene calls are TRBV29-1 and TRBJ1-2; D remains ambiguous. V lost 3 bases to trimming and J lost 3 bases, with 8 bases between them. In germline, CDR1 is SQVTM, CDR2 ANQGSEA. The CDR3 is 12 amino acids. CDR3 in DNA: TGCAGCGTTGAGGGGATATACTATGGCTACACCTTC. It encodes CSVEGIYYGYTF.

The V and J genes are TRBV30 and TRBJ1-6; D gene uncertain. This CDR3 is built from 14 residues. The germline V and J ends were trimmed by 0 bases and 7 bases, with 10 bases remaining between them. The germline V gene has CDR1 GTSNPN and CDR2 SVGIG (reference sequence). CDR3 sequence (DNA): TGTGCCTGGAGTGTACGAAAAGACAATTCACCCCTCCACTTT. It translates to CAWSVRKDNSPLHF.

The chain is built from TRBV29-1 and TRBJ2-6, with a tentative D call TRBD1 (5 bases). The CDR3 is made up of 16 amino acids. The V end was cut by 6 bases, the J end by 0 bases, with 15 bases between. CDR1 and CDR2 (germline): SQVTM, ANQGSEA. CDR3 sequence reads: CSVETDLDSGANVLTF. CDR3 coding DNA: TGCAGCGTAGAGACAGATTTAGACTCTGGGGCCAACGTCCTGACTTTC.

V gene TRBV7-3 combines with J gene TRBJ2-2, with D possibly being TRBD1 (5 bases). The length of the CDR3 is 15 residues. The germline V gene encodes CDR1 SGHTA and CDR2 FQGTGA. Trimming left V 5 bases short and J 6 bases short, with 16 bases between. CDR3 sequence (DNA): TGTGCCAGCAGCAGAGCCCCACAGGCCGCCGGGGAGCTGTTTTTT. It yields the protein CASSRAPQAAGELFF. Full variable domain (missing parts from reference TRBV7-3 and TRBJ2-2): GAGVSQTPSNKVTEKGKYVELRCDPISGHTALYWYRQSLGQGPEFLIYFQGTGAADDSGLPNDRFFAVRPEGSVSTLKIQRTERGDSAVYLCASSRAPQAAGELFFGEGSRLTVL.

V usage is TRBV3-1 and J usage is TRBJ1-2; 8 positions agree with TRBD1. Germline loops: CDR1 LGHDT, CDR2 YNNKEL (reference sequence). This CDR3 contains 17 residues. Trimming at V came to 5 bases and at J to 0 bases, leaving 11 bases not matched to a gene. The CDR3 sequence is CASSITGTGAANYGYTF. The CDR3 nucleotides are TGTGCCAGCAGCATAACCGGGACAGGCGCCGCTAACTATGGCTACACCTTC.

In this sample, this clonotype turned up once. The chain couples TRBV29-1 to TRBJ2-5; D unresolved. Germline V gives CDR1 SQVTM, CDR2 ANQGSEA. This CDR3 contains 12 residues. The V gene lost 4 bases and the J gene lost 3 bases, with 9 bases spanning the gap. CDR3 bases: TGCAGCGTTGCATTCCGTGAAGAGACCCAGTACTTC. It translates to CSVAFREETQYF.

The chain uses TRBV29-1 and TRBJ1-4, with a tentative D call TRBD1 (5 bases). V lost 4 bases and J 8 bases, leaving 17 bases between the germline ends. Germline CDR1 and CDR2: SQVTM and ANQGSEA. This CDR3 is 14 amino acids long. The CDR3 loop is CSVGLRGVGEKLFF. Here the CDR3 DNA reads TGCAGCGTTGGATTGCGGGGGGTTGGGGAAAAACTGTTTTTT.

The chain's CDR3 is CASSYGHAAGGNTIYF. The CDR3 DNA sequence: TGTGCCAGCAGCTATGGCCACGCGGCTGGTGGAAACACCATATATTTT. V usage is TRBV3-1 and J usage is TRBJ1-3; D ambiguous. The CDR3 contains 16 residues. V shed 5 bases and J shed 3 bases, with 17 bases lying between them. Per germline, CDR1 LGHDT and CDR2 YNNKEL (reference sequence).

This clonotype has just a few counts. The V gene is TRBV25-1, the J gene TRBJ2-3; the D is unclear. CDR3 size: 12 residues. V gave up 3 bases and J gave up 3 bases, with 4 bases separating them. Germline CDR1 is MGHDK and CDR2 is SYGVNS. CDR3 DNA: TGTGCCAGCAGTGAGGGGACAGATACGCAGTATTTT. Its translation: CASSEGTDTQYF.

The V call is TRBV30, the J call TRBJ1-5, with D perhaps matching TRBD1 (5 bases). The ends were cut back, 4 bases at V and 6 bases at J, with 13 bases in the middle. The CDR3 is made up of 13 amino acids. Per the germline V gene, CDR1 is GTSNPN and CDR2 is SVGIG (reference sequence). CDR3 amino acids: CAWTLAGSQPQHF. CDR3 coding DNA: TGTGCCTGGACTTTGGCAGGGAGTCAGCCCCAGCATTTT.

The chain is built from TRBV6-2 or TRBV6-3 and TRBJ1-6; D might be TRBD1 (6 bases). Trimming cost V 3 bases and J 8 bases, with 8 bases left between them. CDR1 is MNHEY and CDR2 is SVGEGT in the germline V gene. This CDR3 comprises 13 residues. Here the CDR3 reads CASSYRGDSPLHF. The CDR3, as DNA: TGTGCCAGCAGTTATAGGGGGGATTCACCCCTCCACTTT.

The chain couples TRBV2 to TRBJ2-7, with D possibly TRBD1 on 6 matching bases. Germline CDR1 SNHLY, CDR2 FYNNEI. This CDR3 contains 13 residues. V lost 7 bases to trimming and J lost 5 bases, with 15 bases between them. CDR3 protein: CASNFQGKDEQYF. CDR3 nucleotides: TGTGCCAGCAATTTCCAGGGGAAGGACGAGCAGTACTTC.

The V gene is TRBV20-1, the J gene TRBJ2-7; TRBD2 agrees at 7 bases. Germline CDR1 is DFQATT and CDR2 is SNEGSKA (reference sequence). The CDR3 extends over 13 amino acids. J was trimmed by 3 bases and V by 6 bases; bases with no gene match: 8. The DNA of the CDR3 is TGCAGTGCCGCTTGGGGGGGGAGCTACGAGCAGTACTTC. The encoded protein is CSAAWGGSYEQYF.

The chain joins TRBV6-5 to TRBJ1-2; D is undetermined. The germline V and J ends were trimmed by 2 bases and 4 bases, with 11 bases remaining between them. Germline values: CDR1 MNHEY, CDR2 SVGAGI. This CDR3 spans 14 amino acids. The CDR3 is CASSYGPGTYGYTF. For the CDR3, the DNA is TGTGCCAGCAGTTACGGCCCAGGAACCTATGGCTACACCTTC.

This clonotype was seen just once. The V gene is TRBV6-2 or TRBV6-3, the J gene TRBJ1-6; 7 bases align to TRBD1. The trim removed 5 bases at V and 7 bases at J, leaving 5 bases unmatched. Germline values: CDR1 MNHEY, CDR2 SVGEGT. The CDR3 consists of 14 residues. The CDR3 DNA follows: TGTGCCAGCAGTGGGGGACAGTACAATTCACCCCTCCACTTT. Translated, it gives CASSGGQYNSPLHF.